The sequence of this T cell receptor (beta chain) was determined in a study of radiotherapy plus CTLA-4 blockade in lung cancer. For this clone: Its antigen is as yet unknown.

Regarding the study as a whole: The best predictor of response was reported to be early blood T cell clone dynamics, with interferon-beta.

The method was immunoSEQ multiplex PCR; TCRdb's version includes in-frame clones alone and lacks a portion of them. The sample holds about 77,000 clones, around 74% seen once. The CDR3 totals 17 residues. Germline-derived CDR1 and CDR2 are LGHNA and YSLEER. V lost 0 bases and J lost 1; bases outside the gene matches: 8. This TCR was recovered from a human donor with non-small cell lung cancer whose response to radiotherapy plus ipilimumab could not be evaluated. Sequenced material: peripheral blood, taken from a patient treated with radiotherapy plus ipilimumab. This chain connects TRBV4-3 to TRBJ2-5, with 7 bases identical to TRBD2. CDR3 protein: CASSQDYVGGGQETQYF. CDR3 nucleotides: TGCGCCAGCAGCCAAGATTACGTGGGGGGGGGCCAAGAGACCCAGTACTTC.